This T cell receptor (beta chain) was documented in a study of cytomegalovirus exposure and HLA in healthy donors (dated by TCRdb to about 2017). Background for the entire study: According to an earlier analysis of 587 of the donors, about 170 million T cells yielded some 110 million unique TCR beta sequences and approximately 280 Gb of sequence data. An early release that covered approximately 600 HLA-typed donors contained about 290 gigabases of sequencing data and tens of millions of unique TCR sequences. Of the 300 to 500 genotyped donors, less than 85% were placed in the genetic ancestry cluster associated with self-reported Caucasian donors. The aim of the study was to test whether cataloging public T cell receptors could identify signatures of past pathogen exposure. The study used immunosequencing to profile the T cell repertoires of approximately 630 subjects and linked those repertoires to cytomegalovirus serostatus. Along with the roughly 670-subject first cohort, a separate validation cohort of over 90 different subjects was used. The study combined high-throughput TCR immunosequencing, statistical association of individual TCRs with disease status, and machine learning to predict cytomegalovirus infection status. In a later analysis, previously published TCR beta repertoires from about 670 donors were re-analyzed and high-resolution HLA genotyping was added so that TCR occurrence patterns could be studied. In the later analysis, no new phenotypic data were used to find candidate immune exposures; instead, reliance was placed on TCR beta sequences and their occurrence across donors. An earlier analysis of 587 of the donors used high-throughput TCR beta sequencing to judge whether each TCR beta V gene segment behaved as functional or pseudogenic. Donor age, sex, ethnicity and CMV serostatus were compiled alongside the repertoire data. A later genetic analysis took genome-wide SNP genotypes for about 55% of the 666 donors and used that subset as a discovery cohort. Every discovery cohort repertoire had been produced on one sequencing platform. Both class I and class II loci were covered by HLA typing, at four-digit resolution. The number of typed donors differed by locus: about 620-640 for A, B, C, DRB1 and DQB1; some 500 for DQA1; approximately 600 for DPA1; and roughly 450 for DPB1. Because of strong linkage in the cohort, a few DR-DQ haplotypes were treated as single units for association and clustering. On average, over 200,000 unique TCR beta nucleotide sequences were sequenced per donor among several hundred genotyped donors of the cohort, with 15% to 20% of those sequences being non-productive.

What the work shows at the level of the full study, not this receptor alone: The authors suggested that the approach could potentially be generalized to other disease states and immunological phenotypes. An association between a missense DCLRE1C variant and V-gene and J-gene trimming of TCR beta chains was found in a later genetic analysis and replicated in an independent cohort. The study gave a list of 150 to 200 TCR beta chains associated with cytomegalovirus. In a later analysis, most CMV-associated TCR beta chains were found to appear HLA-restricted, with HLA associations seemingly driven largely by CMV exposure. In a later analysis, HLA-associated TCR beta chains showed more clonal expansion and lower generation probabilities than non-associated chains that were equally common. A further reported finding was that TCR beta sequences accurately predicted the HLA-A and HLA-B alleles for most subjects in the first cohort. The only immune exposure information available for the cohort was CMV serostatus. According to a later analysis, TCR association rates differed among HLA loci, with DRB1 alleles showing the most associated TCRs and HLA-C alleles showing the fewest. In a later genetic analysis, fewer N-insertions in productive TCRs were reported among donors in an Asian-associated ancestry cluster than the roughly 700-donor mean. The presence/absence analyses assumed that sequencing depth was roughly uniform across donors, and that assumption may not be true. Strong co-occurrence of HLA alleles, especially DR and DQ, made assigning TCR associations to individual alleles difficult. An earlier analysis of some 560 of the donors showed that most TCR beta V segments appeared in productive rearrangements either about 90% or about 30% of the time, which broadly matched IMGT annotations. In a later analysis, about 16,000 TCR beta sequences were associated with specific HLA alleles at a false discovery rate of 0.05. Because counts were too low, more than 15 rarely observed V segments, including chromosome 9 orphons, were excluded from the earlier analysis of 587 of the donors. Three of the identified cytomegalovirus-associated TCR beta chains were confirmed in vitro to be specific for cytomegalovirus antigens. Because HLA typing was unavailable for some donors at each locus, only the typed subset was used in association tests. In a later analysis, several top co-occurrence clusters were reported to appear linked to parvovirus B19, influenza, CMV and Epstein-Barr virus. Correlated functional status among segregating V segments might be attributable to linkage disequilibrium, but an unknown experimental factor could not be ruled out. Some IMGT-functional V segments, including TRBV6-2 and TRBV6-3, could not be told apart with the 87-base-pair reads, so those segments were excluded. A cluster of highly shared sequence variants was judged likely to be a technical artifact of the sequencing pipeline. Only TCR beta chains were sequenced in this cohort, and the absence of alpha or paired-chain data limited detectable features. While some public TCRs were present in many individuals, most TCR sequences turned up only very rarely across donors. In both the original and validation cohorts, the classifier was reported to diagnose cytomegalovirus status with high specificity and sensitivity.

Of note for this clone: Its antigen is currently not known. No much larger clonotype is one base removed from it; base qualities were not supplied.

The library was prepared using the immunoSEQ multiplex PCR assay. For the multiplex PCR, a mixture combining 60 forward primers for TCR Vbeta segments and 13 reverse primers for TCR Jbeta segments was used. The CDR3 region of rearranged TCR beta genes was amplified from genomic DNA by a multiplex PCR assay. The amplified TCR beta libraries were sequenced on the Illumina HiSeq System as 87-base-pair reads. On the authors' methods: A later analysis counted some 74 million unique TCR beta chains across the 670 or so repertoires, and roughly 9.9 million of these chains were shared by at least two donors. Raw reads were error-corrected and collapsed into unique sequences with a nearest-neighbor algorithm that merged closely related sequences to remove PCR and sequencing errors. To assign V, D and J gene segments, CDR3 sequences were aligned to IMGT reference sequences. For a sequence to be retained, at least a six-nucleotide match to both a V gene segment and a J gene segment was required. A rearrangement was called productive if the CDR3 had no stop codons and remained in frame with V and J, and every other rearrangement was called non-productive. CDR3 was defined by IMGT convention, running from the second conserved V-encoded cysteine to the conserved J-encoded phenylalanine. The earlier analysis of about 530 of the donors excluded any sequence lacking an unambiguous match to a single V gene segment. In an earlier analysis of roughly 600 of the donors, a V segment was called functional when productive rearrangements were above 56.7%, and segregating when the standard deviation between donors exceeded 5%. To diagnose cytomegalovirus status from the catalog of TCR beta chain sequences, a statistical classification framework was built. V and J gene assignment, in a later analysis, came from comparing TCR nucleotide sequences with IMGT/GENE-DB human TR gene sequences. The TCRdist pipeline was used in a later analysis to assign CDR3 sequences and most-parsimonious VDJ recombination scenarios. A later analysis defined each TCR beta chain by its CDR3 amino acid sequence plus V-gene family, and excluded reads lacking a unique V-gene family. A later analysis removed several hundred highly shared, low-generation-probability nucleotide sequences to deal with suspected cross-contamination and a sequencing artifact. A later analysis calculated a clonal expansion index for each public chain from normalized within-repertoire ranks of inferred template counts. In a later analysis, generation probabilities were computed using a VDJ recombination model fitted to out-of-frame rearrangements, and the results were checked against IGoR. In a later analysis, hypergeometric tests were used to score TCR-TCR, TCR-HLA and TCR-CMV co-occurrence, with a repertoire-size bias correction applied to TCR pairs. To estimate false discovery rates, a later analysis permuted the HLA or CMV assignments 20 times. In a later analysis, co-occurring TCRs were grouped using DBSCAN, with TCRdist sequence similarity added in when clustering inside HLA-allele-positive subsets. Repertoires with fewer than 30,000 or more than 120,000 public chains, plus five repertoires with anomalous nucleotide sharing, were excluded from co-occurrence clustering. TCRdb holds this immuneACCESS table with in-frame rearrangements only. Some clones are missing; in checked studies, unresolved V genes explain under half, and the rest has no known cause. V, J and clone size reflect that table, while D and trimming were determined from the DNA. The table for this sample lists roughly 100,000 clones; less than 80% of them were counted only once. Around 1.2% of the sample goes to the ten largest clones.

The junction shows trimming of 3 bases on V and 9 bases on J, and the gene matches do not reach 8 bases of it. CDR1 and CDR2 are drawn from the germline V gene (reference sequence): SGHNT, YYREEE. The CDR3 numbers 16 residues from cysteine through phenylalanine. Solely the CDR3 DNA is kept, with 48 bases framed from the first base. The cohort comprised approximately 700 healthy bone marrow donors. At the time of sampling, every cohort member was nominally healthy, though immune exposures that went unrecorded were likely present. The donor tested CMV seronegative, placing the donor among the 350 to 400 seronegative members of the cohort. Each donor provided a peripheral blood sample, and peripheral blood mononuclear cells were used for TCR beta sequencing. The Qiagen DNeasy Blood Extraction Kit was used to extract genomic DNA from the blood cell samples.

Sequenced sample: PBMCs. The sequence links TRBV5-4 to TRBJ2-1; 14 bases in between match TRBD2. The source is a man aged 30-40 years in good health and CMV-seronegative. The CDR3 sequence is CASSSGLAGVQREQFF. In nucleotides, the sequence is TGTGCCAGCAGCTCGGGACTAGCGGGAGTTCAGCGTGAGCAGTTCTTC.